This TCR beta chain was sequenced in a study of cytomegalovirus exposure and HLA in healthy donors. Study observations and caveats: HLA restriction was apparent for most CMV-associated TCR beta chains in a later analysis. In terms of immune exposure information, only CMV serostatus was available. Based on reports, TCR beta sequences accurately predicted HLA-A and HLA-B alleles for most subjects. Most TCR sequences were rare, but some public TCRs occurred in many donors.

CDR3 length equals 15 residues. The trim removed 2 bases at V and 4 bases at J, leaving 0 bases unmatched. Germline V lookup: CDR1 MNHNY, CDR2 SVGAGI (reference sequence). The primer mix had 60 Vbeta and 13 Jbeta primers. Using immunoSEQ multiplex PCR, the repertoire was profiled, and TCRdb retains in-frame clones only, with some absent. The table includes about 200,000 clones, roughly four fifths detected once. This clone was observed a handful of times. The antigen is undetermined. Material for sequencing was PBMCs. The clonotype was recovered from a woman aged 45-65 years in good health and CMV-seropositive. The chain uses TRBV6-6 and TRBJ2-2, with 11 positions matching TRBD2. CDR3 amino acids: CASSYTSGSTGELFF. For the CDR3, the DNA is TGTGCCAGCAGTTACACTAGCGGGAGCACCGGGGAGCTGTTTTTT.